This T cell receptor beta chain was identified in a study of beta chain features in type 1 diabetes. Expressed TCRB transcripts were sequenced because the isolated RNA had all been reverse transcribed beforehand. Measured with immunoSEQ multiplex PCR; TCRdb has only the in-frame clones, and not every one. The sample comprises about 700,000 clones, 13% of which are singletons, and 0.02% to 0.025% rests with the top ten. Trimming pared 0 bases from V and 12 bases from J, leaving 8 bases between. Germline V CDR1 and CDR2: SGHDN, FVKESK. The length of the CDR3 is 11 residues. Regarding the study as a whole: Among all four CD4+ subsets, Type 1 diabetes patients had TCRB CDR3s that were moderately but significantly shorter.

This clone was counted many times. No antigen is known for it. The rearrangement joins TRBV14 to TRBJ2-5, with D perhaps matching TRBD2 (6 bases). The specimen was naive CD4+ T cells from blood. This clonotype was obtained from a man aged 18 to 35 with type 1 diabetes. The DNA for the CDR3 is TGTGCCAGCAGCCAAGAATGGACTAAGTACTTC. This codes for CASSQEWTKYF.